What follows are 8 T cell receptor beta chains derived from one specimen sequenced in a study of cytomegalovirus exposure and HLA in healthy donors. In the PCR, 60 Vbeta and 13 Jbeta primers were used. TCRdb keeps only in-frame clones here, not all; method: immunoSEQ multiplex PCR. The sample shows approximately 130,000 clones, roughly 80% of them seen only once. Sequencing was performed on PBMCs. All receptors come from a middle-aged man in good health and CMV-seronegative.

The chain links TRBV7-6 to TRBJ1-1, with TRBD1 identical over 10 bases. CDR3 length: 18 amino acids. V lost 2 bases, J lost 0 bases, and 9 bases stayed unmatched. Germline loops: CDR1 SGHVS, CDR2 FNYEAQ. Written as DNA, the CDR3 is TGTGCCAGCAGCTTAATGGCGACAGGGGGCCTCATGAACACTGAAGCTTTCTTT. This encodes CASSLMATGGLMNTEAFF.

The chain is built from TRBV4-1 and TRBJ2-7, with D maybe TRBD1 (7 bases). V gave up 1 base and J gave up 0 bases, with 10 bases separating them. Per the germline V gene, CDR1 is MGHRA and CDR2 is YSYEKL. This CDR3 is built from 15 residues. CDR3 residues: CASSQGRGLSYEQYF. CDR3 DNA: TGCGCCAGCAGCCAAGGGAGGGGGCTCTCCTACGAGCAGTACTTC.

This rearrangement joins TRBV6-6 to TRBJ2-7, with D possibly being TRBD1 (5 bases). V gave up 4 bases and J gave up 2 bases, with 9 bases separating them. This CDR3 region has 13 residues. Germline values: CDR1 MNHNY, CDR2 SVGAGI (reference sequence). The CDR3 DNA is TGTGCCAGCAGTTCTTCAGGGCCCTACGAGCAGTACTTC. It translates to CASSSSGPYEQYF.

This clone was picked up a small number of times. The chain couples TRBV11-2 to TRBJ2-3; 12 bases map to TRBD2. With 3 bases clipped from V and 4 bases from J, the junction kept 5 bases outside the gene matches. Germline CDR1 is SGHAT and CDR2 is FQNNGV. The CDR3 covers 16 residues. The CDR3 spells CASSFSSGRGSDTQYF. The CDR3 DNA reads TGTGCCAGCAGCTTCTCTAGCGGGAGGGGGTCAGATACGCAGTATTTT.

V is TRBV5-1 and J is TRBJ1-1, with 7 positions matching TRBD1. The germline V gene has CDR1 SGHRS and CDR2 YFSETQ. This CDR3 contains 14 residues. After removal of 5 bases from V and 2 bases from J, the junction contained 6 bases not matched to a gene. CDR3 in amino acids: CASSFRQGNTEAFF. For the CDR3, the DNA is TGCGCCAGCAGTTTCAGACAGGGTAACACTGAAGCTTTCTTT. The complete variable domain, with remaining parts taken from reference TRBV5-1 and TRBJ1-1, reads KAGVTQTPRYLIKTRGQQVTLSCSPISGHRSVSWYQQTPGQGLQFLFEYFSETQRNKGNFPGRFSGRQFSNSRSEMNVSTLELGDSALYLCASSFRQGNTEAFFGQGTRLTVV.

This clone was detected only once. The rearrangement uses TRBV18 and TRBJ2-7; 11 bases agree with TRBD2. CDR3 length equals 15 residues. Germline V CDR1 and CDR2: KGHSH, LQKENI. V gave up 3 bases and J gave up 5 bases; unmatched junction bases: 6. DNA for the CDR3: TGTGCCAGCTCACCGACGGGACTAGCGGTCCACGAGCAGTACTTC. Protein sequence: CASSPTGLAVHEQYF.

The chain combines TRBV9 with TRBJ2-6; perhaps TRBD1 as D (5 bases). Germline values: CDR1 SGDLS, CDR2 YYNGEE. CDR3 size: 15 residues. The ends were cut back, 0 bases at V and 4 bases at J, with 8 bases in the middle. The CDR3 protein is CASSVEGLGANVLTF. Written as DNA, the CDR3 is TGTGCCAGCAGCGTAGAGGGGTTAGGGGCCAACGTCCTGACTTTC.

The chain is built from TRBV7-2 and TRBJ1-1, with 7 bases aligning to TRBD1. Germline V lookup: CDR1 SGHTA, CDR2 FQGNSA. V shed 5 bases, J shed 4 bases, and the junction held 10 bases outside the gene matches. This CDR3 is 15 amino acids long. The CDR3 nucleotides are TGTGCCAGCAGCCACCGGGACAGCCGAGGCACTGAAGCTTTCTTT. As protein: CASSHRDSRGTEAFF.